Listed below are T cell receptor beta chains from one sample, sequenced in a study of technical replicates of blood from several donors. Generated by immunoSEQ multiplex PCR, the TCRdb table keeps only in-frame clones and is missing some. The sample has about 88,000 clones, 94% seen once. The specimen was T cells isolated from PBMCs. The receptor set was obtained from a human donor in good health. The CDR3 runs from the conserved cysteine through the conserved F or W. A D gene is named only where the DNA matches it firmly. Clone size is shown for a subset of rows, as once, few, many or a class of expanded clone.

- TRBJ2-7 TRBV7-9 TRBD1 CASSPGQGFFYEQYF TGTGCCAGCAGCCCGGGACAGGGCTTTTTCTACGAGCAGTACTTC
- TRBJ2-4 TRBV4-1 - CASSQVSSVVSADIQYF TGCGCCAGCAGCCAAGTTTCGTCGGTTGTTTCGGCGGACATTCAGTACTTC
- TRBJ1-4 TRBV6-1 TRBD1 CASSVNTGVFNEKLFF TGTGCCAGCAGTGTAAACACAGGGGTCTTTAATGAAAAACTGTTTTTT
- TRBJ2-3 TRBV6-1 - CASRSLTDTQYF TGTGCCAGCAGATCTCTCACAGATACGCAGTATTTT
- TRBJ1-5 TRBV7-9 TRBD1 CASSFVSGGAAISPQHF TGTGCCAGCAGCTTTGTCTCAGGGGGCGCCGCAATCTCGCCCCAGCATTTT
- TRBJ2-1 TRBV7-8 TRBD2 CASSSSGVTYNEQFF TGTGCCAGCAGCTCGAGCGGGGTGACCTACAATGAGCAGTTCTTC
- TRBJ1-1 TRBV29-1 - CSVRLPRATEAFF TGCAGCGTCCGCCTCCCGCGGGCCACTGAAGCTTTCTTT
- TRBJ2-5 TRBV6-1 - CASSEAPGVGETQYF TGTGCCAGCAGTGAAGCCCCAGGGGTAGGAGAGACCCAGTACTTC
- TRBJ1-1 TRBV11-3 - CASSSSWSQDTEAFF TGTGCCAGCAGCTCCTCGTGGTCACAAGATACTGAAGCTTTCTTT
- TRBJ2-3 TRBV6-5 - CASSYRGKDTQYF TGTGCCAGCAGTTATAGAGGGAAGGATACGCAGTATTTT
- TRBJ1-2 TRBV27 TRBD1 CASSYSYRGDNYGYTF TGTGCCAGCAGTTACTCATACAGGGGCGATAACTATGGCTACACCTTC
- TRBJ2-7 TRBV20-1 - CSASYAYEQYF TGCAGTGCTAGTTATGCGTACGAGCAGTACTTC
once TRBJ1-3 TRBV7-9 - CASSLRLSGNTIYF TGTGCCAGCAGCTTGCGACTCTCTGGAAACACCATATATTTT
- TRBJ1-1 TRBV18 - CASSQIPGQNTEAFF TGTGCCAGCTCACAGATACCGGGACAAAACACTGAAGCTTTCTTT
once TRBJ2-1 TRBV2 TRBD2 CASTSGGVNEQFF TGTGCCAGTACTAGCGGGGGGGTGAATGAGCAGTTCTTC
- TRBJ2-2 TRBV5-1 TRBD2 CASSLAGGRTGELFF TGCGCCAGCAGCTTAGCGGGAGGGAGAACCGGGGAGCTGTTTTTT
- TRBJ2-7 TRBV30 - CAWTRLGPYEQYF TGTGCCTGGACCCGCCTGGGGCCCTACGAGCAGTACTTC
- TRBJ2-4 TRBV19 - CASSIGRVEESTNIQYF TGTGCCAGTAGTATAGGCCGGGTCGAAGAAAGTACAAACATTCAGTACTTC
- TRBJ2-7 TRBV7-9 TRBD2 CASSSYSGSANYEQYF TGTGCCAGCAGCTCCTATAGCGGGAGTGCTAACTACGAGCAGTACTTC
- TRBJ2-1 TRBV5-1 - CASSSDYPGGDEQFF TGCGCCAGCAGCTCCGACTACCCGGGGGGCGATGAGCAGTTCTTC
- TRBJ1-2 TRBV5-4 - CASSREDSNYGYTF TGTGCCAGCAGCCGCGAGGACAGTAACTATGGCTACACCTTC
- TRBJ2-2 TRBV29-1 - CSVEDADTGELFF TGCAGCGTTGAAGACGCAGACACCGGGGAGCTGTTTTTT
once TRBJ2-7 TRBV7-2 - CASSSYNPGQGPYGVRQYF TGTGCCAGCAGCTCCTACAACCCCGGGCAGGGGCCCTACGGTGTAAGGCAGTACTTC
- TRBJ2-7 TRBV5-4 - CASSLAGASSSHEQYF TGTGCCAGCAGCTTGGCTGGGGCTTCCAGCAGCCACGAGCAGTACTTC
- TRBJ2-3 TRBV5-1 TRBD2 CASSLAAGGLLDTQYF TGCGCCAGCAGCTTGGCCGCGGGGGGCCTTCTAGATACGCAGTATTTT
once TRBJ2-3 TRBV10-2 - CASSPGTFTDTQYF TGCGCCAGCAGTCCGGGGACTTTCACAGATACGCAGTATTTT
- TRBJ1-1 TRBV27 - CASAFWGPNTEAFF TGTGCCAGCGCGTTTTGGGGGCCGAACACTGAAGCTTTCTTT
once TRBJ1-4 TRBV5-1 TRBD1 CASSPGQGREKLFF TGCGCCAGCAGCCCGGGACAGGGTAGGGAAAAACTGTTTTTT
- TRBJ2-1 TRBV5-1 TRBD2 CASRLSSGGAYNEQFF TGCGCCAGCAGACTCTCTAGCGGGGGGGCCTACAATGAGCAGTTCTTC
- TRBJ2-5 TRBV4-1 - CASSQAGGETQYF TGCGCCAGCAGCCAAGCGGGTGGGGAGACCCAGTACTTC
- TRBJ2-5 TRBV19 - CASSISRESETQYF TGTGCCAGTAGTATAAGTCGGGAGAGCGAGACCCAGTACTTC
- TRBJ2-1 TRBV7-9 TRBD2 CASSSEGGLLAGDRNEQFF TGTGCCAGCAGCTCGGAAGGGGGCCTCCTAGCGGGAGATCGGAATGAGCAGTTCTTC
- TRBJ1-3 TRBV30 - CAWAGTFFGNTIYF TGTGCCTGGGCCGGGACATTTTTTGGAAACACCATATATTTT
- TRBJ1-2 TRBV4-2 TRBD1 CASSQAGGAGGYTF TGTGCCAGCAGCCAAGCAGGGGGCGCAGGGGGCTACACCTTC
- TRBJ1-5 TRBV2 TRBD1 CASSPQLDRGASIRPQHF TGTGCCAGCAGTCCCCAATTGGACAGGGGAGCTTCCATTCGGCCCCAGCATTTT
- TRBJ2-5 TRBV7-7 - CASSLFAGDETQYF TGTGCTAGCAGCTTATTTGCAGGGGATGAGACCCAGTACTTC
- TRBJ2-1 TRBV6-5 TRBD2 CASSYQAGVSYNEQFF TGTGCCAGCAGTTATCAAGCGGGAGTCTCCTACAATGAGCAGTTCTTC
- TRBJ2-2 TRBV27 - CASSRLTGELFF TGTGCCAGCAGTCGGTTAACCGGGGAGCTGTTTTTT
- TRBJ2-5 TRBV9 - CASSVGRVRGYETQYF TGTGCCAGCAGCGTAGGGAGAGTACGAGGATATGAGACCCAGTACTTC
- TRBJ2-1 TRBV5-1 - CASSSTGGAVYNEQFF TGCGCCAGCAGCTCGACCGGAGGTGCAGTGTACAATGAGCAGTTCTTC
- TRBJ2-7 TRBV18 - CASSPLETDLEQYF TGTGCCAGCTCACCACTAGAGACAGACCTCGAGCAGTACTTC
- TRBJ2-2 TRBV11-3 TRBD1 CASSVLPGQGDTGELFF TGTGCCAGCAGCGTTCTTCCGGGACAGGGGGACACCGGGGAGCTGTTTTTT
- TRBJ1-2 TRBV11-3 TRBD1 CASSSRVISRDSGNYGYTF TGTGCCAGCAGCTCCAGGGTTATTTCCAGGGACAGTGGGAACTATGGCTACACCTTC
- TRBJ2-5 TRBV4-1 TRBD1 CASSTITGEETQYF TGCGCCAGCAGCACCATTACAGGGGAAGAGACCCAGTACTTC